This T cell receptor beta chain was obtained from a study of tumor-infiltrating lymphocytes in primary liver carcinoma. Total RNA amounting to about 520 ng was the source from which TCR beta cDNA was made with a constant-region primer. Libraries for TCR beta were built through three nested multiplex PCR rounds, which together made up a slightly modified ARM-PCR procedure. Forward primers for TRBV1-TRBV30 and a C-beta reverse primer served the first two PCR rounds, at about 10 cycles each. In TCRdb, the multiplex PCR reads were re-called with MiXCR into one record per CDR3 protein. Among 20,000 to 25,000 distinct CDR3 sequences listed, roughly three quarters were seen once. This CDR3 is built from 17 residues. CDR1 is KGHDR and CDR2 is SFDVKD in the germline V gene. Each 20-30 mg portion of unsorted bulk tissue served as the source for co-extraction of RNA and DNA. Concerning this clonotype itself: The junction departs from germline at one end; a sequencing error may be responsible.

This TCR was sampled from a man between 40 and 49 years old with primary liver carcinoma and hepatitis B virus infection. The chain links TRBV24-1 to TRBJ1-1; D gene uncertain. The sequenced material came from liver tumor tissue from sampling region 1. The subset was: tumor region T1, superior pole. CDR3 loop: CATSDLRRQVMNTDAFF. The CDR3 nucleotides are TGTGCCACCAGTGATTTGCGACGGCAGGTTATGAACACTGATGCTTTCTTT.